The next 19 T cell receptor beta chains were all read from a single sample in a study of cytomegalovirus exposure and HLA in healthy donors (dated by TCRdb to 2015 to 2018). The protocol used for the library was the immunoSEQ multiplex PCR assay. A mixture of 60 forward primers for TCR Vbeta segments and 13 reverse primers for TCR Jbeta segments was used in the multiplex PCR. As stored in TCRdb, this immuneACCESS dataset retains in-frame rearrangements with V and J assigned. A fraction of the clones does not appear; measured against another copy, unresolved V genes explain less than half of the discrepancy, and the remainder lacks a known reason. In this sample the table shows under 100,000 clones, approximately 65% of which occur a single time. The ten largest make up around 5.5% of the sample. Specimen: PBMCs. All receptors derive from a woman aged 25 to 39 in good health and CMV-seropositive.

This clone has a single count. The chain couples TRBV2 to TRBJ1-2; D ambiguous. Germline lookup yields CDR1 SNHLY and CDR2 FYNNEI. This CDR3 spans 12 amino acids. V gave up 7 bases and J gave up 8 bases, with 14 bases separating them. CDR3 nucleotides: TGTGCCAGCACAGACCCAGCGGGCGGCTACACCTTC. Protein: CASTDPAGGYTF.

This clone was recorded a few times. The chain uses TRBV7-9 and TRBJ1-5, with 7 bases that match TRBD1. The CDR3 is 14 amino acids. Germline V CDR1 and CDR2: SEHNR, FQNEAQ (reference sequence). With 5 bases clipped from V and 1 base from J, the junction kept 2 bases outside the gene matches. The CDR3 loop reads CASSRDSSNQPQHF. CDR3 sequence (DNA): TGTGCCAGCAGCAGGGACAGCAGCAATCAGCCCCAGCATTTT.

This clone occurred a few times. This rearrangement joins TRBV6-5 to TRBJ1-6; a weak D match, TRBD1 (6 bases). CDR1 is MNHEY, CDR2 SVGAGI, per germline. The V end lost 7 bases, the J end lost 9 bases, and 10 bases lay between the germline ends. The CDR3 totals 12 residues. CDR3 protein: CASNSGVSPLHF. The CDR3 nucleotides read TGTGCCAGCAACTCAGGGGTTTCACCCCTCCACTTT.

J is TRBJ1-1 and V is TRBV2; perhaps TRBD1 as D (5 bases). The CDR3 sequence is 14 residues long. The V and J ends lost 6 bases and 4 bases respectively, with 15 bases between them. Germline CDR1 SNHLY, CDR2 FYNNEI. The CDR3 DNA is TGTGCCAGCAGCACCGGGACTAGGGGCACTGAAGCTTTCTTT. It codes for CASSTGTRGTEAFF.

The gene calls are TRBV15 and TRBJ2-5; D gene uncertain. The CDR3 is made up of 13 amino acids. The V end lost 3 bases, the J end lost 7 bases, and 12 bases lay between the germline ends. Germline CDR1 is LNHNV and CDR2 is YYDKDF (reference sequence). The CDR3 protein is CATSRTPSGTQYF. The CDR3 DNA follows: TGTGCCACCAGCAGGACCCCTTCGGGGACCCAGTACTTC.

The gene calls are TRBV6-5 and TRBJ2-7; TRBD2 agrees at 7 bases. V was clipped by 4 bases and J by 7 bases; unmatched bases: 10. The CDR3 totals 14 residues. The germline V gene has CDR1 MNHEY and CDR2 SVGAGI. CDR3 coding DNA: TGTGCCAGCAGTTCCCACGGGGGGATGGGAGAGCAGTACTTC. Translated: CASSSHGGMGEQYF.

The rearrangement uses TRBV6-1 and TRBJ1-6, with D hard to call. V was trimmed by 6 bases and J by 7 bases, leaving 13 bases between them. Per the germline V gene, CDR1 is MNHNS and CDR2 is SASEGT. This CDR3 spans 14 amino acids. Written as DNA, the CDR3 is TGTGCCAGCAGGGAATTGGGCATGAATTCACCCCTCCACTTT. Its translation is CASRELGMNSPLHF.

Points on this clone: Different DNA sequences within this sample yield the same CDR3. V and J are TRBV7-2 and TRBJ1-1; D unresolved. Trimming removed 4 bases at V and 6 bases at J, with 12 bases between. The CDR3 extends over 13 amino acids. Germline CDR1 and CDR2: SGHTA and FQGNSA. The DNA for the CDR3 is TGTGCCAGCAGCTCTCAGAAGAGGGCTGAAGCTTTCTTT. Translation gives CASSSQKRAEAFF.

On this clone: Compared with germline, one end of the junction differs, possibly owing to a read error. In nucleotides, the CDR3 is TGTTCCAGCAGCGACAGGGCAAGACAGGGCGACACTGAAGCTTTCTTT. It translates to CSSSDRARQGDTEAFF. This chain links TRBV7-9 with TRBJ1-1; 7 nucleotides agree with TRBD1. Germline V gene data show CDR1 as SEHNR and CDR2 as FQNEAQ (reference sequence). This CDR3 contains 16 residues.

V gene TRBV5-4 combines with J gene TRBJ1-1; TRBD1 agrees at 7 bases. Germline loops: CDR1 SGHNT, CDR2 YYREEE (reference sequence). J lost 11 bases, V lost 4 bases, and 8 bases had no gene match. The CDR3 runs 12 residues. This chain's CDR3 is CASSHRGGQAFF. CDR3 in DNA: TGTGCCAGCAGCCACAGAGGGGGCCAGGCTTTCTTT.

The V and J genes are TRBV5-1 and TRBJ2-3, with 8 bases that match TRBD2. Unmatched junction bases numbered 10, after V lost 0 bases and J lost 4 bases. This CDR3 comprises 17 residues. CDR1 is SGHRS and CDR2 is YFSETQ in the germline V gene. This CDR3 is CASSLAPTSVRSDTQYF. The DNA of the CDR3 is TGCGCCAGCAGCTTGGCCCCGACTAGCGTCCGGTCAGATACGCAGTATTTT.

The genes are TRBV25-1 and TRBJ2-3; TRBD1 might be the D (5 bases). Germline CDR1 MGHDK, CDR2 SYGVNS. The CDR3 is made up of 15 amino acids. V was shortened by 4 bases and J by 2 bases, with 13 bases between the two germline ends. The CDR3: CASSVQDTVTDTQYF. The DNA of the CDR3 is TGTGCCAGCAGTGTCCAGGACACCGTCACAGATACGCAGTATTTT.

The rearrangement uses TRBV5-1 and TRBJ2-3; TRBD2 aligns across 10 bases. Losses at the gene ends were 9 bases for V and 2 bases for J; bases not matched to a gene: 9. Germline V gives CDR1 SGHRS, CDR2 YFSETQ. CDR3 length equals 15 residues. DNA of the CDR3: TGCGCCACCTACCCAGGACTAGCGGCCACAGATACGCAGTATTTT. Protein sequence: CATYPGLAATDTQYF. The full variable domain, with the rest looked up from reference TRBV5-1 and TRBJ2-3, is KAGVTQTPRYLIKTRGQQVTLSCSPISGHRSVSWYQQTPGQGLQFLFEYFSETQRNKGNFPGRFSGRQFSNSRSEMNVSTLELGDSALYLCATYPGLAATDTQYFGPGTRLTVL.

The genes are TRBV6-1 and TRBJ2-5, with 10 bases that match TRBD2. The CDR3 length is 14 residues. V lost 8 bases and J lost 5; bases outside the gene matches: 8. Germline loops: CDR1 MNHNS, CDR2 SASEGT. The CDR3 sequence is CASQGASGGETQYF. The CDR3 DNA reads TGTGCCAGCCAAGGGGCTAGCGGGGGTGAGACCCAGTACTTC.

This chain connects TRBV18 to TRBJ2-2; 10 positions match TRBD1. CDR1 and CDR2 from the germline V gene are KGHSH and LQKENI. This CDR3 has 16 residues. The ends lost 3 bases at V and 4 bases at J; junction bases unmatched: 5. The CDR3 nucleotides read TGTGCCAGCTCACCCGGGACAGGGGCGAGCACCGGGGAGCTGTTTTTT. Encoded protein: CASSPGTGASTGELFF.

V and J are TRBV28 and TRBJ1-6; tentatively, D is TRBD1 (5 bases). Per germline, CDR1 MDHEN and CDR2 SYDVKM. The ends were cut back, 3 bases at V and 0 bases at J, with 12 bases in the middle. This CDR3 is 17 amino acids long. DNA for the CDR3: TGTGCCAGCAGTTTCCGACAGAGGAGCTCCTATAATTCACCCCTCCACTTT. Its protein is CASSFRQRSSYNSPLHF. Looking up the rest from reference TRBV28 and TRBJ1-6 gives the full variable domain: DVKVTQSSRYLVKRTGEKVFLECVQDMDHENMFWYRQDPGLGLRLIYFSYDVKMKEKGDIPEGYSVSREKKERFSLILESASTNQTSMYLCASSFRQRSSYNSPLHFGNGTRLTVT.

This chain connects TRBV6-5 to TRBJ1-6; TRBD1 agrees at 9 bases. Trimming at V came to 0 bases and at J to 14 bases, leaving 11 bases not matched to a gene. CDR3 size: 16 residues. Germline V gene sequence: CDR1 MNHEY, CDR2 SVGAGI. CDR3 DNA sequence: TGTGCCAGCAGTTACTCGAGTTCCGGGACAGGGCTCACCCTCCACTTT. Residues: CASSYSSSGTGLTLHF.

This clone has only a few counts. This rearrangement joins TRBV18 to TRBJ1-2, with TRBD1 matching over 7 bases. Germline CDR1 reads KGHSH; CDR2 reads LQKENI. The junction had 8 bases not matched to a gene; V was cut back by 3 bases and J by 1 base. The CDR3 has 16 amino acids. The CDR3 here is CASSPTGSPDNYGYTF. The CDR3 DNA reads TGTGCCAGCTCACCGACAGGGAGCCCCGATAACTATGGCTACACCTTC.

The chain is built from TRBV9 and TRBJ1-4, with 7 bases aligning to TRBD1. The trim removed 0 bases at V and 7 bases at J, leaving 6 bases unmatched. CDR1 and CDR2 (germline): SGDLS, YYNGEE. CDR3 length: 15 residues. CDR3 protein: CASSVGEGAGEKLFF. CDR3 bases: TGTGCCAGCAGCGTAGGAGAGGGGGCTGGTGAAAAACTGTTTTTT.